What follows are 14 T cell receptor beta chains derived from one specimen sequenced in a study of cytomegalovirus exposure and HLA in healthy donors. The PCR had 60 Vbeta and 13 Jbeta primers. Only in-frame clones appear in the TCRdb table, and some are missing; sequencing was by immunoSEQ multiplex PCR. The data contain 200,000 or so clones, under 80% of them seen just once; the ten biggest clones take up 0.2% to 0.25%. The sequencing sample was made of PBMCs. Receptor source: a girl aged 2 to 10 in good health and CMV-seronegative.

The V call is TRBV13, the J call TRBJ2-7, with TRBD1 identical over 8 bases. The CDR3 has 14 residues. V lost 4 bases to trimming and J lost 0 bases; unmatched junction nucleotides: 2. Germline values: CDR1 PRHDT, CDR2 FYEKMQ (reference sequence). The DNA for the CDR3 is TGTGCCAGCAGCTCCACAGGGGGCTCCTACGAGCAGTACTTC. Its translation: CASSSTGGSYEQYF.

This rearrangement joins TRBV27 to TRBJ2-6, with 8 nucleotides matching TRBD1. The J segment lost 3 bases and the V segment lost 5 bases, leaving 15 bases of the junction unmatched. Germline-derived CDR1 and CDR2 are MNHEY and SMNVEV (reference sequence). The CDR3 runs to 19 residues. This CDR3 is CASSPDRVRESVGANVLTF. As DNA, the CDR3 is TGTGCCAGCAGTCCGGACAGGGTTCGCGAGTCGGTTGGGGCCAACGTCCTGACTTTC.

This chain links TRBV11-2 with TRBJ1-1; weak D call: TRBD1 (6 bases). CDR1 and CDR2 from the germline V gene are SGHAT and FQNNGV. The CDR3 covers 12 residues. The germline V and J ends were trimmed by 7 bases and 5 bases, with 11 bases remaining between them. DNA of the CDR3: TGTGCCAGCACCCAGGGGTTAACTGAAGCTTTCTTT. Translation gives CASTQGLTEAFF.

The J gene is TRBJ1-2, the V gene TRBV2; maybe TRBD1 (5 bases). CDR1 and CDR2 from the germline V gene are SNHLY and FYNNEI. V lost 6 bases, J lost 0 bases, and 11 bases lay in between. The CDR3 runs to 14 residues. The CDR3 is CASRIGTPNYGYTF. The CDR3 nucleotides read TGTGCCAGCAGGATTGGGACTCCTAACTATGGCTACACCTTC.

The chain recombines TRBV4-2 with TRBJ2-1; a weak D match, TRBD2 (6 bases). V was shortened by 1 base and J by 5 bases, with 18 bases between the two germline ends. Per the germline V gene, CDR1 is LGHNA and CDR2 is YNFKEQ. The CDR3 contains 17 residues. The CDR3 loop reads CASSQGGDGSPHNEQFF. The CDR3 DNA sequence: TGTGCCAGCAGCCAAGGAGGGGACGGGAGCCCCCACAATGAGCAGTTCTTC.

The chain employs TRBV5-1 and TRBJ2-3; TRBD2 agrees at 9 bases. Germline loops: CDR1 SGHRS, CDR2 YFSETQ. V shed 0 bases, J shed 4 bases, and the junction held 6 bases outside the gene matches. CDR3 length equals 16 residues. CDR3 coding DNA: TGCGCCAGCAGCTTGGACTTGGCGGGAGGGCCAGATACGCAGTATTTT. Its protein product is CASSLDLAGGPDTQYF.

In its sample, this clone was seen once. CDR3 bases: TGTGCCAGCACACGTTCGGCGGACAGGGGGTCCGAGCAGTACTTC. As protein: CASTRSADRGSEQYF. The rearrangement uses TRBV19 and TRBJ2-7; 10 nucleotides match TRBD1. CDR3 length equals 15 residues. Germline V gives CDR1 LNHDA, CDR2 SQIVND (reference sequence). V lost 9 bases to trimming and J lost 6 bases; unmatched junction nucleotides: 14.

This clone was counted once. The chain combines TRBV18 with TRBJ1-1, with TRBD1 identical over 9 bases. Germline values: CDR1 KGHSH, CDR2 LQKENI. V shed 8 bases and J 3 bases; nucleotides not matched to a gene: 7. The CDR3 covers 14 residues. CDR3 residues: CASTRDRDDTEAFF. The CDR3 region has the DNA TGTGCCAGCACCCGGGACAGGGATGACACTGAAGCTTTCTTT. The whole variable domain, remainder taken from reference TRBV18 and TRBJ1-1, is NAGVMQNPRHLVRRRGQEARLRCSPMKGHSHVYWYRQLPEEGLKFMVYLQKENIIDESGMPKERFSAEFPKEGPSILRIQQVVRGDSAAYFCASTRDRDDTEAFFGQGTRLTVV.

The V call is TRBV5-6, the J call TRBJ2-7; 8 bases fit TRBD1. This CDR3 is 15 amino acids long. Germline V gives CDR1 SGHDT, CDR2 YYEEEE. V was clipped by 1 base and J by 3 bases; unmatched bases: 6. DNA of the CDR3: TGTGCCAGCAGCTTGCAGGGGGCACCTGACTACGAGCAGTACTTC. Residues: CASSLQGAPDYEQYF.

The J gene is TRBJ1-2, the V gene TRBV7-3; D remains ambiguous. Germline loops: CDR1 SGHTA, CDR2 FQGTGA. Trimming took off 5 bases at V and 0 bases at J, with 13 bases between the two ends. The CDR3 covers 15 residues. The CDR3 sequence is CASSPRHGTNYGYTF. The CDR3 nucleotides read TGTGCCAGCAGCCCCCGACACGGAACTAACTATGGCTACACCTTC.

The chain combines TRBV7-9 with TRBJ1-4; a possible D gene is TRBD1 (6 bases). The V gene lost 1 base and the J gene lost 3 bases, with 18 bases spanning the gap. Germline CDR1 SEHNR, CDR2 FQNEAQ (reference sequence). The CDR3 runs to 18 residues. The CDR3 is CASSLGVTRGLSNEKLFF. CDR3 nucleotide sequence: TGTGCCAGCAGCTTAGGCGTAACCAGGGGCCTATCTAATGAAAAACTGTTTTTT.

This clone was seen a few times. The V call is TRBV30, the J call TRBJ2-3, with D perhaps TRBD2 (6 bases). Looked up from germline, CDR1 is GTSNPN and CDR2 is SVGIG (reference sequence). The CDR3 runs to 14 residues. The germline V and J ends were trimmed by 1 base and 2 bases, with 10 bases remaining between them. The CDR3 loop reads CAWSGGTLTDTQYF. The CDR3 coding sequence is TGTGCCTGGAGTGGGGGGACTCTCACAGATACGCAGTATTTT.

This clone was counted between two and nine times. The chain recombines TRBV5-1 with TRBJ2-5; a weak D match, TRBD1 (5 bases). The germline V gene has CDR1 SGHRS and CDR2 YFSETQ. CDR3 length: 11 amino acids. The V gene lost 7 bases and the J gene lost 4 bases, with 8 bases spanning the gap. The CDR3 loop is CASPTGETQYF. For the CDR3, the DNA is TGCGCCAGCCCAACAGGAGAGACCCAGTACTTC.

The J gene is TRBJ2-7, the V gene TRBV5-1, with TRBD1 identical over 10 bases. The germline V gene encodes CDR1 SGHRS and CDR2 YFSETQ. There are 13 residues in the CDR3. The V and J ends lost 4 bases and 11 bases, in that order; junction bases with no gene match: 9. The CDR3 nucleotides are TGCGCCAGCAGCCTCGGACAGGGGGAGGTAGAGTACTTC. Amino acids: CASSLGQGEVEYF.